The 16 T cell receptor beta chains in this list originate from one sample, sequenced in a study of shared clonotypes between healthy human individuals. The data were produced by immunoSEQ multiplex PCR, yet TCRdb's version contains in-frame clones alone and is incomplete. The sample comprises some 2 million clones, about 95% of which are singletons, and 1.2% rests with the top ten. The naive CD8 fraction comprised CD45RO-negative cells positively selected for CCR7 and excluded terminally differentiated effector memory CD45RA+ cells. Sequencing used naive CD8+ T cells sorted from blood. These receptors all stem from a man aged 18 to 29 in good health.

The chain uses TRBV4-3 and TRBJ2-3; possibly TRBD1 for D (7 bases). Germline-derived CDR1 and CDR2 are LGHNA and YSLEER. There are 16 residues in the CDR3. V was shortened by 0 bases and J by 1 base, with 11 bases between the two germline ends. The CDR3 loop is CASSQDRRGGTDTQYF. The CDR3 DNA sequence: TGCGCCAGCAGCCAAGATCGCAGGGGGGGCACAGATACGCAGTATTTT.

This clone was seen a single time. V and J are TRBV9 and TRBJ1-2, with 8 bases fitting TRBD1. This CDR3 contains 14 residues. Germline V CDR1 and CDR2: SGDLS, YYNGEE. V lost 3 bases, J lost 4 bases, and 5 bases stayed unmatched. Here the CDR3 reads CASSGSGGGYGYTF. CDR3 bases: TGTGCCAGCAGCGGATCAGGGGGCGGCTATGGCTACACCTTC. The whole variable domain, remainder taken from reference TRBV9 and TRBJ1-2, is DSGVTQTPKHLITATGQRVTLRCSPRSGDLSVYWYQQSLDQGLQFLIQYYNGEERAKGNILERFSAQQFPDLHSELNLSSLELGDSALYFCASSGSGGGYGYTFGSGTRLTVV.

This rearrangement joins TRBV6-1 to TRBJ2-7; 8 positions match TRBD1. Trimming took 6 bases from V and 0 from J; bases not matched to a gene: 4. The CDR3 is 14 amino acids. Germline-derived CDR1 and CDR2 are MNHNS and SASEGT. The DNA of the CDR3 is TGTGCCAGCAGCCGGACAGGGCTCTCCTACGAGCAGTACTTC. This translates into CASSRTGLSYEQYF.

This chain uses TRBV30 with TRBJ2-1, with TRBD2 as a possible D gene (5 bases). The ends were cut back, 6 bases at V and 4 bases at J, with 19 bases in the middle. This CDR3 spans 15 amino acids. Germline V gene data show CDR1 as GTSNPN and CDR2 as SVGIG (reference sequence). The CDR3 reads CACPRPFSAYNEQFF. For the CDR3, the DNA is TGTGCCTGCCCGAGACCCTTTAGCGCGTACAATGAGCAGTTCTTC.

The chain joins TRBV15 to TRBJ1-5; D unclear. The CDR3 totals 15 residues. CDR1 and CDR2 (germline): LNHNV, YYDKDF (reference sequence). V dropped 0 bases and J dropped 1 base, with 7 bases sitting between them. The CDR3 protein is CATSRDLQSNQPQHF. The DNA of the CDR3 is TGTGCCACCAGCAGAGATTTGCAGAGCAATCAGCCCCAGCATTTT. Variable domain in full (rest from reference TRBV15 and TRBJ1-5): DAMVIQNPRYQVTQFGKPVTLSCSQTLNHNVMYWYQQKSSQAPKLLFHYYDKDFNNEADTPDNFQSRRPNTSFCFLDIRSPGLGDTAMYLCATSRDLQSNQPQHFGDGTRLSIL.

The chain joins TRBV10-3 to TRBJ1-1; TRBD1 aligns across 9 bases. Germline V CDR1 and CDR2: ENHRY, SYGVKD. Trimming cost V 2 bases and J 4 bases; bases outside gene matches: 8. There are 16 residues in the CDR3. CDR3 DNA sequence: TGTGCCATCAGTGAGCCTGGACAGGGGACGGGCACTGAAGCTTTCTTT. It translates to CAISEPGQGTGTEAFF.

About this clone itself: The identical CDR3 is also encoded by other nucleotide sequences in the sample. The genes are TRBV5-6 and TRBJ1-2, with TRBD1 matching over 9 bases. Germline CDR1 is SGHDT and CDR2 is YYEEEE. This CDR3 region has 14 residues. Unmatched junction bases numbered 2, after V lost 1 base and J lost 4 bases. The CDR3 DNA reads TGTGCCAGCAGCTTGACAGGGGGCATCTATGGCTACACCTTC. This encodes CASSLTGGIYGYTF.

The rearrangement uses TRBV21-1 and TRBJ2-7; the table's TRBD2 call for D was not verified on the DNA. TRBV21-1 is described as a pseudogene. CDR3 length: 17 residues. The CDR3 DNA reads TGTGCCAGCAGCAAAGGACCACTACTAGCGCCCGCCTACGAGCAGTACTTC. This translates into CASSKGPLLAPAYEQYF.

The CDR3 DNA follows: TGTGCCAGCAGCTTCCGGGAGGCGAACACCGGGGAGCTGTTTTTT. Translation gives CASSFREANTGELFF. The chain has TRBV7-9 and TRBJ2-2, with 7 positions matching TRBD2. The ends lost 3 bases at V and 0 bases at J; junction bases unmatched: 1. CDR3 length: 15 amino acids. The germline V gene encodes CDR1 SEHNR and CDR2 FQNEAQ (reference sequence).

J is TRBJ2-1 and V is TRBV7-9, with TRBD2 matching 7 bases. The CDR3 spans 17 residues. Germline CDR1 and CDR2: SEHNR and FQNEAQ (reference sequence). The V gene end was trimmed by 6 bases and the J gene end by 6 bases; junction bases not matched to a gene: 17. The CDR3 nucleotides are TGTGCCAGCAGACCAGAGCGGGGACGGGGTCGAGGCAATGAGCAGTTCTTC. Translating gives CASRPERGRGRGNEQFF.

The chain employs TRBV13 and TRBJ2-1; D not resolved. Germline V gene lookup returns CDR1 PRHDT and CDR2 FYEKMQ (reference sequence). V dropped 1 base and J dropped 4 bases, with 11 bases sitting between them. The CDR3 runs 15 residues. The CDR3 loop is CASSLDLKPYNEQFF. In nucleotides, the CDR3 is TGTGCCAGCAGCTTAGACCTTAAGCCATACAATGAGCAGTTCTTC.

The genes are TRBV5-6 and TRBJ1-5; unclear D gene. V lost 0 bases, J lost 3 bases, and 10 bases lay in between. There are 15 residues in the CDR3. The germline CDR1 and CDR2 sequences are SGHDT and YYEEEE. The CDR3 spells CASSLGGGPNQPQHF. For the CDR3, the DNA is TGTGCCAGCAGCTTGGGGGGAGGACCCAATCAGCCCCAGCATTTT.

Here the CDR3 DNA reads TGTGCCAGCAGCCGCGAACAGGGTGGTCTCGAGACCCAGTACTTC. Its translation is CASSREQGGLETQYF. This chain uses TRBV7-9 with TRBJ2-5; D is possibly TRBD1 (6 bases). Trimming took off 5 bases at V and 5 bases at J, with 18 bases between the two ends. The length of the CDR3 is 15 residues. The germline gives CDR1 SEHNR, CDR2 FQNEAQ (reference sequence). The full variable domain, with the rest looked up from reference TRBV7-9 and TRBJ2-5, is DTGVSQNPRHKITKRGQNVTFRCDPISEHNRLYWYRQTLGQGPEFLTYFQNEAQLEKSRLLSDRFSAERPKGSFSTLEIQRTEQGDSAMYLCASSREQGGLETQYFGPGTRLLVL.

A word on this clone: Within the sample, other DNA sequences also encode this same CDR3. The chain is built from TRBV11-2 and TRBJ1-2; D remains unclear. The V gene lost 5 bases and the J gene lost 2 bases, with 9 bases spanning the gap. Per the germline V gene, CDR1 is SGHAT and CDR2 is FQNNGV. This CDR3 is built from 13 residues. The CDR3 DNA sequence: TGTGCCAGCAGCCTGGACTCAAACTATGGCTACACCTTC. Its translation: CASSLDSNYGYTF. The whole variable domain, filled in from reference TRBV11-2 and TRBJ1-2, reads EAGVAQSPRYKIIEKRQSVAFWCNPISGHATLYWYQQILGQGPKLLIQFQNNGVVDDSQLPKDRFSAERLKGVDSTLKIQPAKLEDSAVYLCASSLDSNYGYTFGSGTRLTVV.

V gene TRBV4-2 combines with J gene TRBJ2-1; 10 bases align to TRBD2. With V trimmed by 2 bases and J by 7 bases, 14 bases remained unmatched. From germline, CDR1 is LGHNA and CDR2 YNFKEQ. The CDR3 has 18 residues. For the CDR3, the DNA is TGTGCCAGCAGCCAAACCCGTTGGGGTAGCGGGGGGACTAATGAGCAGTTCTTC. It encodes CASSQTRWGSGGTNEQFF.

The V gene is TRBV7-9, the J gene TRBJ2-7, with D unresolved. The CDR3 extends over 13 amino acids. Deletions cut 5 bases from V and 0 bases from J, with 8 bases between. Germline loops: CDR1 SEHNR, CDR2 FQNEAQ (reference sequence). The CDR3 DNA follows: TGTGCCAGCAGCGGGTGGAGCTCCTACGAGCAGTACTTC. Its protein is CASSGWSSYEQYF.